This TCR beta chain was recovered during a study of OX40 agonist ivuxolimab in advanced cancers. Study-level background: With ivuxolimab, an agonistic anti-OX40 (CD134) antibody, patients were treated. The study enrolled dose-escalation patients with hepatocellular carcinoma, melanoma, renal cell or head and neck cancer.

Clones were sequenced by immunoSEQ multiplex PCR, and TCRdb holds only the in-frame ones, with some missing. Altogether 90,000 to 150,000 clones are present, over 75% being singletons, with the ten largest covering 0.55% to 0.7%. The V gene lost 3 bases and the J gene lost 2 bases, with 25 bases spanning the gap. Germline assignment: CDR1 KGHSH and CDR2 LQKENI. CDR3 size: 19 residues. The TCR comes from an adult with an advanced solid tumor such as melanoma, head and neck, liver or kidney cancer. The sequencing used CD4+ or CD8+ T cells sorted from blood, collected in a trial of the OX40 agonist ivuxolimab. The V and J genes are TRBV18 and TRBJ1-2; no firm D call. The CDR3: CASSPPRIGNSEPNYGYTF. CDR3 bases: TGTGCCAGCTCACCGCCCCGGATCGGGAACAGTGAACCGAACTATGGCTACACCTTC.